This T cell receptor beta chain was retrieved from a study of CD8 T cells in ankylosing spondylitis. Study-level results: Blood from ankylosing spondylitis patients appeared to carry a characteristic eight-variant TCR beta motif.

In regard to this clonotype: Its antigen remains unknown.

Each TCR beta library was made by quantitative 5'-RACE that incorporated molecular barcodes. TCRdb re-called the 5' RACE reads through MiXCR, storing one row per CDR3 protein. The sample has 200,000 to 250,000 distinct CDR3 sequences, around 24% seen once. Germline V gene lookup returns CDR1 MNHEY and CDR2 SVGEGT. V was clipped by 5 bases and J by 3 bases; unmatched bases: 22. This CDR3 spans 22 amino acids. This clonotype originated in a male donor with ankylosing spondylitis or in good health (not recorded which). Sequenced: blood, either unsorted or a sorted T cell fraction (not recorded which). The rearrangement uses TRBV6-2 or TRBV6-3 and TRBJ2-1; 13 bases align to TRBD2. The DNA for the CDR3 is TGTGCCAGCAGTCCACGCCCCCCCACGTGGACTAGCGGGAGTAGAGTCTACAATGAGCAGTTCTTC. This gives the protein CASSPRPPTWTSGSRVYNEQFF.